The clone carrying this T cell receptor beta chain was recorded a few times. The source of the sample is a study of CD8+ T cells in alopecia areata. Study-wide background: By percentage of affected scalp area, the severity of treated patients was scored.

Germline assignment: CDR1 MDHEN and CDR2 SYDVKM. J was trimmed by 1 base and V by 0 bases; bases with no gene match: 3. The length of the CDR3 is 16 residues. Following RNA extraction, reverse transcription yielded cDNA that acted as the sequencing template. Generated by immunoSEQ multiplex PCR, the TCRdb table keeps only in-frame clones and is missing some. Among 190,000 or so clones listed, around three fifths were seen once. Indicated treatment: oral pan-JAK inhibitor, 5-10 mg twice daily. The origin of this receptor is a human donor with alopecia areata. V gene TRBV28 combines with J gene TRBJ2-5, with 9 bases aligning to TRBD2. Sequencing used CD8+ T cells sorted from blood, obtained at week 24, from a patient treated with tofacitinib. The CDR3 loop reads CASSLWTSGLQETQYF. The CDR3 coding sequence is TGTGCCAGCAGTTTATGGACTAGCGGACTCCAAGAGACCCAGTACTTC.